The 28 T cell receptor beta chains below all came from one sample that was sequenced in a study of T cells in Graves' hyperthyroidism and ophthalmopathy. Template material for amplifying TCR beta CDR3 regions consisted of RNA transcripts. First-round RT-PCR with HTBI primers amplified the TCR CDR3 region. TCRdb itself ran the multiplex PCR reads through MiXCR, one entry per CDR3 protein. The profile shows about half a million distinct CDR3 sequences, roughly a quarter of them singletons. The sequencing sample was made of blood. The receptors were sampled from a woman aged 25-40 years with Graves' ophthalmopathy.

The chain couples TRBV6-1 to TRBJ1-5; the match to TRBD1 covers 7 bases. Germline V gene sequence: CDR1 MNHNS, CDR2 SASEGT. CDR3 length: 13 amino acids. Germline trimming cut 6 bases from V and 8 bases from J; bases unmatched to any gene: 7. This CDR3 is CASRPDRVKPQHF. The CDR3 DNA sequence: TGTGCCAGCAGACCCGACAGGGTGAAGCCCCAGCATTTT.

The J gene is TRBJ2-7, the V gene TRBV11-2, with 12 bases matching TRBD2. The CDR3 loop spans 16 amino acids. The germline V gene encodes CDR1 SGHAT and CDR2 FQNNGV. Unmatched junction bases numbered 9, after V lost 5 bases and J lost 4 bases. The CDR3 protein is CASSPRTSGNRYEQYF. The CDR3, as DNA: TGTGCCAGCAGCCCCCGGACTAGCGGGAATAGGTACGAGCAGTACTTC. Full variable domain (missing parts from reference TRBV11-2 and TRBJ2-7): EAGVAQSPRYKIIEKRQSVAFWCNPISGHATLYWYQQILGQGPKLLIQFQNNGVVDDSQLPKDRFSAERLKGVDSTLKIQPAKLEDSAVYLCASSPRTSGNRYEQYFGPGTRLTVT.

Regarding this clonotype: Possible read error: a much larger clone is one base away. The gene calls are TRBV27 and TRBJ1-1, with a weak D call TRBD1 (6 bases). The CDR3 length is 15 residues. V gave up 10 bases and J gave up 3 bases, with 21 bases separating them. The germline CDR1 and CDR2 sequences are MNHEY and SMNVEV (reference sequence). The CDR3 loop is CAIRTTQGWYTEAFF. The CDR3 DNA sequence: TGTGCCATCAGAACCACACAGGGATGGTACACTGAAGCTTTCTTT.

This rearrangement joins TRBV10-3 to TRBJ1-1; 8 bases fit TRBD1. Germline assignment: CDR1 ENHRY and CDR2 SYGVKD. Unmatched junction bases numbered 9, after V lost 6 bases and J lost 0 bases. This CDR3 has 16 amino acids. CDR3 bases: TGTGCCATCAGGAAAACAGGGGGATCCATGAACACTGAAGCTTTCTTT. It specifies CAIRKTGGSMNTEAFF.

There are many counts of this clonotype. Mismatch with germline at one junction end may stem from a read error. This sequence joins TRBV7-2 and TRBJ2-5; no definite D call. The CDR3 is made up of 14 amino acids. CDR1 SGHTA and CDR2 FQGNSA come from the germline V gene. The CDR3 coding sequence is TGCGCCAGCTCCCCCCGGGCAGGCCAAGAGACCCAGTACTTC. Residues: CASSPRAGQETQYF.

In this sample, this clonotype turned up many times. CDR3 region: CASSLMGVNTEAFF. The CDR3 DNA reads TGTGCCAGCAGCTTAATGGGGGTGAACACTGAAGCTTTCTTT. V and J are TRBV7-2 and TRBJ1-1; D might be TRBD1 (5 bases). CDR3 length: 14 residues. V lost 2 bases and J lost 0, with 7 bases in between. CDR1 is SGHTA and CDR2 is FQGNSA in the germline V gene.

This clonotype has ten or more counts. The chain uses TRBV5-1 and TRBJ1-2; D uncertain. The germline V gene encodes CDR1 SGHRS and CDR2 YFSETQ. CDR3 length: 17 residues. Trimming shortened V by 0 bases and J by 5 bases, and 20 bases separated the two germline ends. CDR3: CASSLDFGLGGPYGYTF. CDR3 coding DNA: TGCGCCAGCAGCTTGGATTTTGGGCTTGGAGGTCCTTATGGCTACACCTTC.

CDR3 protein: CASSPGTSWGGYTF. DNA for the CDR3: TGTGCCAGCAGCCCTGGGACCTCCTGGGGAGGCTACACCTTC. The chain couples TRBV2 to TRBJ1-2; TRBD1 is a possible D gene (5 bases). CDR3 size: 14 residues. The V gene's germline CDR1 is SNHLY and CDR2 FYNNEI. V lost 6 bases to trimming and J lost 8 bases, with 19 bases between them.

This clonotype occurred many times. CDR3 DNA: TGTGCCAGCAGCTTAGGGTCGCAGTCCTACGAGCAGTACTTC. This codes for CASSLGSQSYEQYF. This chain links TRBV11-2 with TRBJ2-7; no clear D gene. Trimming shortened V by 1 base and J by 1 base, and 8 bases separated the two germline ends. CDR3 length equals 14 residues. Germline V gives CDR1 SGHAT, CDR2 FQNNGV.

This clonotype was counted a few times. This sequence joins TRBV28 and TRBJ2-7; D gene ambiguous. The CDR3 extends over 11 amino acids. Germline CDR1 and CDR2: MDHEN and SYDVKM. The V end was cut by 2 bases, the J end by 6 bases, with 5 bases between. CDR3 DNA: TGTGCCAGCAGTTTAAGCACCGAGCAGTACTTC. This sequence encodes CASSLSTEQYF.

This clonotype was picked up many times. The chain uses TRBV5-1 and TRBJ2-7, with 9 bases identical to TRBD1. The CDR3 contains 13 residues. The germline gives CDR1 SGHRS, CDR2 YFSETQ. Trimming removed 6 bases from V and 6 bases from J; junction bases left unmatched: 7. The CDR3 loop reads CASMGTGSGEQYF. CDR3 DNA sequence: TGCGCCAGCATGGGGACAGGGAGCGGCGAGCAGTACTTC.

This clonotype was observed at least ten times. The chain couples TRBV6-1 to TRBJ1-5, with 7 bases lining up with TRBD1. Germline lookup yields CDR1 MNHNS and CDR2 SASEGT. CDR3 length equals 17 residues. V shed 1 base, J shed 2 bases, and the junction held 8 bases outside the gene matches. This CDR3 is CASSEVRSGGGNQPQHF. The CDR3 DNA sequence: TGTGCCAGCAGTGAAGTTCGGTCAGGGGGTGGCAATCAGCCCCAGCATTTT.

The rearrangement uses TRBV5-1 and TRBJ2-5, with TRBD2 matching over 13 bases. Germline V lookup: CDR1 SGHRS, CDR2 YFSETQ. V was pared by 4 bases and J by 2 bases, with 5 bases of the junction left unmatched. This CDR3 is built from 16 residues. CDR3 in amino acids: CASSTGLAGRQETQYF. CDR3 nucleotides: TGCGCCAGCAGCACGGGACTAGCGGGAAGGCAAGAGACCCAGTACTTC.

This clonotype was recorded many times. This sequence joins TRBV12-3 or TRBV12-4 and TRBJ1-1; D is perhaps TRBD1 (6 bases). CDR3 length equals 18 residues. V lost 3 bases and J lost 0, with 20 bases in between. The DNA for the CDR3 is TGTGCCAGCAGTTTGTTCGGGGGCTGGAGGAGGATGAACACTGAAGCTTTCTTT. Encoded protein: CASSLFGGWRRMNTEAFF.

This clonotype occurred many times. The chain has TRBV5-1 and TRBJ1-5, with TRBD1 identical over 7 bases. The length of the CDR3 is 17 residues. With 3 bases clipped from V and 4 bases from J, the junction kept 13 bases outside the gene matches. CDR1 and CDR2 (germline): SGHRS, YFSETQ. This chain's CDR3 is CASSWNIQGKRNQPQHF. CDR3 DNA sequence: TGCGCCAGCAGCTGGAACATACAGGGGAAGCGGAATCAGCCCCAGCATTTT.

This clonotype has at least ten counts. This rearrangement joins TRBV28 to TRBJ2-7; tentative D call: TRBD1 (5 bases). The CDR3 covers 15 residues. Germline V lookup: CDR1 MDHEN, CDR2 SYDVKM. Trimming took 3 bases from V and 3 from J, leaving 15 bases between them. CDR3 sequence: CASSFPRERDYEQYF. The CDR3 region has the DNA TGTGCCAGCAGTTTCCCCAGGGAAAGGGACTACGAGCAGTACTTC. Looking up the rest from reference TRBV28 and TRBJ2-7 gives the full variable domain: DVKVTQSSRYLVKRTGEKVFLECVQDMDHENMFWYRQDPGLGLRLIYFSYDVKMKEKGDIPEGYSVSREKKERFSLILESASTNQTSMYLCASSFPRERDYEQYFGPGTRLTVT.

This clonotype was seen repeatedly, ten times or more. V and J are TRBV7-9 and TRBJ1-6; 7 positions agree with TRBD1. Germline trimming cut 5 bases from V and 7 bases from J; bases unmatched to any gene: 5. This CDR3 comprises 14 residues. Germline-derived CDR1 and CDR2 are SEHNR and FQNEAQ (reference sequence). The CDR3 reads CASSLGQDNSPLHF. The CDR3 nucleotides are TGTGCCAGCAGCCTAGGACAGGACAATTCACCCCTCCACTTT.

This chain uses TRBV6-1 with TRBJ1-5, with 10 bases identical to TRBD1. The CDR3 is 13 amino acids. Germline values: CDR1 MNHNS, CDR2 SASEGT. V lost 6 bases and J lost 9; bases outside the gene matches: 5. As DNA, the CDR3 is TGTGCCAGCAGCACGGACAGGGGGGCGCCCCAGCATTTT. This sequence encodes CASSTDRGAPQHF.

This clonotype was observed at least ten times. Relative to the germline gene, one junction end is altered; a read error may explain this. This chain connects TRBV2 to TRBJ1-2; no definite D call. The germline V gene encodes CDR1 SNHLY and CDR2 FYNNEI. CDR3 length: 14 amino acids. This chain's CDR3 is CASSQASERLGYTF. CDR3 coding DNA: TGTGCCAGCAGTCAAGCCAGCGAGCGGCTTGGCTACACCTTC. The whole variable domain, filled in from reference TRBV2 and TRBJ1-2, reads EPEVTQTPSHQVTQMGQEVILRCVPISNHLYFYWYRQILGQKVEFLVSFYNNEISEKSEIFDDQFSVERPDGSNFTLKIRSTKLEDSAMYFCASSQASERLGYTFGSGTRLTVV.

This clonotype was counted ten times or more. Here the CDR3 DNA reads TGTGCCAGCAGTTACAGGGGGTCCCAAGAGACCCAGTACTTC. Translation gives CASSYRGSQETQYF. The V gene is TRBV12-3 or TRBV12-4, the J gene TRBJ2-5, with 8 bases lining up with TRBD1. The CDR3 spans 14 residues. Trimming at V came to 4 bases and at J to 1 base, leaving 2 bases not matched to a gene.

This clonotype has a handful of counts. The chain uses TRBV2 and TRBJ2-7; TRBD1 aligns across 10 bases. Germline V lookup: CDR1 SNHLY, CDR2 FYNNEI. Losses at the gene ends were 6 bases for V and 0 bases for J; bases not matched to a gene: 14. The CDR3 has 18 residues. CDR3 in DNA: TGTGCCAGCAGAGCCGGGACAGGGGCTGTGAGGAGCTCCTACGAGCAGTACTTC. Its protein product is CASRAGTGAVRSSYEQYF.

This clonotype has at least ten counts. The chain is built from TRBV24-1 and TRBJ1-1, with TRBD1 matching over 8 bases. Germline loops: CDR1 KGHDR, CDR2 SFDVKD. V dropped 2 bases and J dropped 0; count of bases not matched to a gene: 7. The CDR3 is 17 residues long. Here the CDR3 DNA reads TGTGCCACCAGTGATTCTCCAGGGACAGGCCTGAACACTGAAGCTTTCTTT. The encoded protein is CATSDSPGTGLNTEAFF.

This clonotype has at least ten counts. The CDR3 nucleotides are TGTGCCAGCAGGGGGACAGGGAAGGGCGAGCAGTACTTC. The encoded protein is CASRGTGKGEQYF. V gene TRBV27 combines with J gene TRBJ2-7; 9 positions match TRBD1. Germline loops: CDR1 MNHEY, CDR2 SMNVEV (reference sequence). The CDR3 sequence is 13 residues long. The ends lost 6 bases at V and 6 bases at J; junction bases unmatched: 6.

The V call is TRBV6-1, the J call TRBJ1-1; unclear D gene. The CDR3 covers 13 residues. CDR1 and CDR2 from the germline V gene are MNHNS and SASEGT. V shed 7 bases and J shed 2 bases, with 11 bases lying between them. Here the CDR3 reads CASIKGGNTEAFF. CDR3 bases: TGTGCCAGCATCAAGGGAGGAAACACTGAAGCTTTCTTT.

The chain joins TRBV4-1 to TRBJ1-1; TRBD1 matches at 8 bases. The CDR3 covers 14 residues. Germline lookup yields CDR1 MGHRA and CDR2 YSYEKL. Losses at the gene ends were 4 bases for V and 4 bases for J; bases not matched to a gene: 5. CDR3 sequence: CASSRETGGTEAFF. The DNA of the CDR3 is TGCGCCAGCAGCCGCGAAACAGGGGGCACTGAAGCTTTCTTT.

This clonotype was counted many times. CDR3 nucleotides: TGTGCCAGCAGTGAATATAGGACGGGAACCTACGAGCAGTACTTC. Translating it yields CASSEYRTGTYEQYF. The chain uses TRBV6-1 and TRBJ2-7; possibly TRBD2 for D (5 bases). CDR1 and CDR2 from the germline V gene are MNHNS and SASEGT. Trimming stripped 2 bases from V and 2 bases from J, with 13 bases between. This CDR3 spans 15 amino acids.

The chain links TRBV6-2 or TRBV6-3 to TRBJ2-7; no definite D call. The germline V gene encodes CDR1 MNHEY and CDR2 SVGEGT. V was trimmed by 8 bases and J by 4 bases, leaving 12 bases between them. The CDR3 spans 12 residues. CDR3 coding DNA: TGTGCCAGCGGGCAGGCTGATTACGAGCAGTACTTC. This translates into CASGQADYEQYF.

This clonotype was detected many times. V and J are TRBV6-5 and TRBJ2-2; D is unclear. V lost 2 bases, J lost 5 bases, and 12 bases lay in between. The CDR3 covers 15 residues. CDR1 is MNHEY, CDR2 SVGAGI, per germline. The CDR3 coding sequence is TGTGCCAGCAGTTACGCCCAGTGGAGAACCGGGGAGCTGTTTTTT. It encodes CASSYAQWRTGELFF.